This T cell receptor beta chain was profiled in a study of blood T cells in healthy people across ages. Across the whole study: Per two T cells, about one barcoded beta molecule was captured through template switching.

This clonotype came up many times. The study drew donors from healthy Caucasian individuals in Russia aged about 6 to 95. Every donor gave roughly 9.2 milliliters of peripheral blood. Extracted total RNA amounted to at least 5.5 micrograms for each sample. Combining a sample-barcoded 5' primer with a J-beta primer mix, a second PCR ran for about 6 to 11 cycles. TCRdb re-analysed the 5' RACE reads in MiXCR, keeping a single row per CDR3 protein. The sample shows over 1,500,000 distinct CDR3 sequences, approximately 40% of them seen only once. Germline CDR1 is SQVTM and CDR2 is ANQGSEA. The CDR3 covers 14 residues. Germline trimming cut 6 bases from V and 3 bases from J; bases unmatched to any gene: 11.

Sequenced material: blood. This chain joins TRBV29-1 and TRBJ2-7, with TRBD1 identical over 7 bases. The source is a human donor in good health. CDR3 nucleotide sequence: TGCAGCGTGGTCCGGGACAGCACTAACTACGAGCAGTACTTC. Translating gives CSVVRDSTNYEQYF.